This paragraph reports one TCR beta chain. Other DNA sequences in the sample encode the same CDR3. This specimen belongs to a study of shared clonotypes between healthy human individuals. The data were produced by immunoSEQ multiplex PCR, yet TCRdb's version contains in-frame clones alone and is incomplete. Counted here are around 2.3 million clones, 90% to 97% occurring once; the ten biggest clones make up approximately 0.13%. There are 13 residues in the CDR3. From germline, CDR1 is GTSNPN and CDR2 SVGIG (reference sequence). V was trimmed by 0 bases and J by 0 bases, leaving 4 bases between them. This rearrangement joins TRBV30 to TRBJ2-3, with D hard to call. The TCR sequence derives from a young man in good health. Sequenced material: naive CD4+ T cells sorted from blood. As to subset: CD45RA+ positively selected. The CDR3 DNA sequence: TGTGCCTGGAGTGTAAGGAGCACAGATACGCAGTATTTT. Amino acids: CAWSVRSTDTQYF.